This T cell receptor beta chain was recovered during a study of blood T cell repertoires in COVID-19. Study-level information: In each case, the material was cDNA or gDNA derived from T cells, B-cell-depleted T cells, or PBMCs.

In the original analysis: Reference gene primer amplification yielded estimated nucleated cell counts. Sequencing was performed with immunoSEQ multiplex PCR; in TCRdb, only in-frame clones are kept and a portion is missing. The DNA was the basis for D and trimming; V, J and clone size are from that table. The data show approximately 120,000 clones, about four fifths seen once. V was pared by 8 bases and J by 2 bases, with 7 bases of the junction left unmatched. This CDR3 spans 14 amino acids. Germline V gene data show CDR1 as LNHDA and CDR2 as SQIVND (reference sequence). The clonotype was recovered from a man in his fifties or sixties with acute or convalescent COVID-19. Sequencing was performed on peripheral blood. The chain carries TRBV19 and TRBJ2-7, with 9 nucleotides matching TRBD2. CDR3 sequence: CASRDSGGAYEQYF. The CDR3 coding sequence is TGTGCCAGTCGAGATAGCGGGGGTGCCTACGAGCAGTACTTC.